One TCR beta chain is described in this entry. The sample comes from a study of blood T cell repertoires in COVID-19. The CDR3 totals 14 residues. The V end was cut by 1 base, the J end by 3 bases, with 10 bases between. CDR1 SGHAT and CDR2 FQNNGV come from the germline V gene. This study enrolled people aged about 18 to 100 from 20 to 25 US geographic areas. Cohort 3 donors counted as recovered after two negative PCRs, clearance, or resolved symptoms. The data were produced by immunoSEQ multiplex PCR, yet TCRdb's version contains in-frame clones alone and is incomplete. The sample holds about 370,000 clones; roughly nine tenths are singletons and the top ten take about 1%.

V and J are TRBV11-2 and TRBJ2-7; possibly TRBD1 for D (5 bases). The clonotype was recovered from a man younger than 35 who had recovered from COVID-19. The specimen sequenced was PBMCs or T cells enriched from blood (not recorded which). The CDR3 loop reads CASSLGAGIYEQYF. The CDR3 DNA reads as TGTGCCAGCAGCTTAGGGGCAGGGATCTACGAGCAGTACTTC.